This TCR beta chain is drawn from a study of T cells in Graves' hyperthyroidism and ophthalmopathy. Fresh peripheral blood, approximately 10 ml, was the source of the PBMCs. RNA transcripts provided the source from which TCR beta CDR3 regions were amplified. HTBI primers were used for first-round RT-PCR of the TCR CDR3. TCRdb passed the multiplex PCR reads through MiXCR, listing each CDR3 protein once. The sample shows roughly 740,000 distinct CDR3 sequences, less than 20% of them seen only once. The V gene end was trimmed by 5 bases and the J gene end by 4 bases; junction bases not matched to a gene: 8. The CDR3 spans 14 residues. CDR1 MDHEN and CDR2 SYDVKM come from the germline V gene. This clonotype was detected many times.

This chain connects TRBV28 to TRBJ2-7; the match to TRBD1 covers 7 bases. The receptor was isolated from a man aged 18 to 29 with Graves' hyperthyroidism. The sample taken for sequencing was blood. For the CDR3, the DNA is TGTGCCAGCAGTAAAGCAGGGGGTTTGTACGAGCAGTACTTC. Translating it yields CASSKAGGLYEQYF.